This record concerns one T cell receptor beta chain sequence. The data originate from a study of T cell changes during pregnancy in multiple sclerosis. Sequencing used immunoSEQ multiplex PCR; TCRdb keeps in-frame clones, though not all of them. There are about 67,000 clones in the sample; 80% to 95% occur only once, and 1.5% to 2% lies in the top ten. The CDR3 sequence is 14 residues long. Germline CDR1 and CDR2: SGHDT and YYEEEE. V trimming: 0 bases; J trimming: 4 bases; junction bases outside the gene matches: 3. The clonotype comes from a female donor in good health, enrolled as a control in a pregnancy study. The chain links TRBV5-6 to TRBJ2-7; 8 bases match TRBD2. The sample here was peripheral blood, taken in the first trimester of pregnancy. The CDR3 loop is CASSLARGRYEQYF. DNA of the CDR3: TGTGCCAGCAGCTTGGCTCGCGGGAGGTACGAGCAGTACTTC.